Described below is a single TCR beta chain sequence and its context. The junction had 9 bases not matched to a gene; V was cut back by 7 bases and J by 5 bases. The CDR3 consists of 14 residues. Germline CDR1 SNHLY, CDR2 FYNNEI. This specimen comes from a study of blood T cell repertoires in COVID-19. Whole-study context: The United States, Italy and Spain provided the acute and convalescent COVID-19 samples. Nucleic acid was either cDNA or gDNA, and it came from T cells, B-cell-depleted T cells, or PBMCs.

Original data processing: Amplification of reference gene primers was used by the study to estimate nucleated cell counts. Only in-frame clones appear in the TCRdb table, and some are missing; sequencing was by immunoSEQ multiplex PCR. The V and J calls and clone size are taken from that table; D and trimming were inferred from the DNA. The repertoire holds around 260,000 clones, with 86% as singletons. The rearrangement uses TRBV2 and TRBJ2-5, with TRBD1 matching 8 bases. This clonotype originated in a man younger than 35 with active or convalescent COVID-19. The sample comprised peripheral blood. This CDR3 reads CASIQTGVGETQYF. In nucleotides, the CDR3 is TGTGCCAGCATCCAGACAGGGGTTGGGGAGACCCAGTACTTC.